This T cell receptor (beta chain) is drawn from a study of T cell responses to AZD1222 COVID-19 vaccine. As for the study in general: Pooled in the analysis were second doses at about 4 or about 12 weeks. Study conclusions and caveats: Elevations in Spike-specific TCR breadth and depth followed administration of two AZD1222 doses. Spike-wide vaccine-associated CD4 TCRs dominated at 160-218 and 743-854.

In its sample, this clone was seen once. Its specificity is not known. The J segment lost 7 bases and the V segment lost 3 bases, leaving 4 bases of the junction unmatched. This CDR3 has 14 residues. Germline CDR1 SGDLS, CDR2 YYNGEE. The data were produced by immunoSEQ multiplex PCR, yet TCRdb's version contains in-frame clones alone and is incomplete. The sample consists of approximately 90,000 clones, around 90% of them appearing once. The sequences come from peripheral blood, collected on day 0 of AZD1222 vaccination. This chain joins TRBV9 and TRBJ2-1; 10 nucleotides line up with TRBD2. The source is an adult in good health. The CDR3 reads CASSETSGPNEQFF. As DNA, the CDR3 is TGTGCCAGCAGCGAGACTAGCGGGCCAAATGAGCAGTTCTTC.